This T cell receptor beta chain stems from a study of CD8 T cells in Susac syndrome. Overall study context: Within the sequenced Susac syndrome patient group, six exhibited active disease and roughly 8 were in remission.

CDR1 LNHNV and CDR2 YYDKDF come from the germline V gene (reference sequence). There are 13 residues in the CDR3. V was shortened by 0 bases and J by 10 bases, with 9 bases between the two germline ends. Random hexamers were used to reverse transcribe 0.5 to 1 ug of RNA. TCRdb fed the immunoSEQ multiplex PCR reads into MiXCR, producing one record per CDR3 protein. The data show some 130,000 distinct CDR3 sequences, 95% seen once. The sequencing sample was made of CD8+ T cells from PBMCs. The TCR was taken from a human donor with Susac syndrome. V is TRBV15 and J is TRBJ2-2, with no clear D. The CDR3 protein is CATSREKRMELFF. The DNA for the CDR3 is TGTGCCACCAGCAGAGAGAAGAGGATGGAGCTGTTTTTT. The whole variable domain, remainder taken from reference TRBV15 and TRBJ2-2, is DAMVIQNPRYQVTQFGKPVTLSCSQTLNHNVMYWYQQKSSQAPKLLFHYYDKDFNNEADTPDNFQSRRPNTSFCFLDIRSPGLGDTAMYLCATSREKRMELFFGEGSRLTVL.